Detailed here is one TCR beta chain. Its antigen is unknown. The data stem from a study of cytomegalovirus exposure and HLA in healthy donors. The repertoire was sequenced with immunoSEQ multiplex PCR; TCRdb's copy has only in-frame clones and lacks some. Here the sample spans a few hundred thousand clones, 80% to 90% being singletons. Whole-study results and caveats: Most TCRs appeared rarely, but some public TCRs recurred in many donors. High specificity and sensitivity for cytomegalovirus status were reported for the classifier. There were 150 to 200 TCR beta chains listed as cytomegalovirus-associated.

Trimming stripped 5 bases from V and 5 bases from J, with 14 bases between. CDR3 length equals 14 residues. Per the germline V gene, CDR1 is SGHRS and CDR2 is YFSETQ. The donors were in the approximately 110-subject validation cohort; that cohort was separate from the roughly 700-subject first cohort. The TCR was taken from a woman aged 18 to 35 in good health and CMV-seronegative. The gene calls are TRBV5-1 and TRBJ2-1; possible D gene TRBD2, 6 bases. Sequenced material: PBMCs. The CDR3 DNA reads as TGCGCCAGCAGTCGGGAGAGGGGCAACAATGAGCAGTTCTTC. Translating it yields CASSRERGNNEQFF.